This TCR beta chain was recorded in a study of T cell responses to AZD1222 COVID-19 vaccine. Study results and caveats: Nearly half of the spike-specific TCRs reportedly recognize variant regions that carry no mutations. Sampled repertoires all dated from after the peak T cell response.

Profiled with immunoSEQ multiplex PCR; TCRdb holds only in-frame clones, not every one. The repertoire holds tens of thousands of clones, approximately 92% seen once, with approximately 5% in the top ten. This clone was recorded once. Its target is unknown. Sequenced here: peripheral blood, sampled 28 days after the second AZD1222 dose. The clonotype was recovered from an adult who received the AZD1222 COVID-19 vaccine.

CDR3 sequence: CASSLLGTGREAFF. In DNA, the CDR3 is TGCGCCAGCAGCTTGTTAGGGACGGGGAGGGAGGCTTTCTTT. J is TRBJ1-1 and V is TRBV5-1, with D maybe TRBD1 (5 bases). The V and J ends lost 1 base and 11 bases respectively, with 18 bases between them. The CDR3 is 14 amino acids. The germline V gene has CDR1 SGHRS and CDR2 YFSETQ. The whole variable domain, remainder taken from reference TRBV5-1 and TRBJ1-1, is KAGVTQTPRYLIKTRGQQVTLSCSPISGHRSVSWYQQTPGQGLQFLFEYFSETQRNKGNFPGRFSGRQFSNSRSEMNVSTLELGDSALYLCASSLLGTGREAFFGQGTRLTVV.